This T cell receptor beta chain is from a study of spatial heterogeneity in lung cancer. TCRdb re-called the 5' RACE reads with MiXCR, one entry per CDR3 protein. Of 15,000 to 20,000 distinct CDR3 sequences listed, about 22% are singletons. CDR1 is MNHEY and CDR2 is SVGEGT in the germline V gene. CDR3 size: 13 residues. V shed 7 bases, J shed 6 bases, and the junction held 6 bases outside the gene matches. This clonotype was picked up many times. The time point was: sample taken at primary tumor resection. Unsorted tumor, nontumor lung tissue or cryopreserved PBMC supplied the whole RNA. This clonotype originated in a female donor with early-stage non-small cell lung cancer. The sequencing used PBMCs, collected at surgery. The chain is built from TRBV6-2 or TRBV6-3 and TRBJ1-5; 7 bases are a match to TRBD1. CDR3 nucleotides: TGTGCCAGCACCGACAGGGCTGGTCAGCCCCAGCATTTT. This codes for CASTDRAGQPQHF.